This T cell receptor beta chain was profiled in a study of tumor-infiltrating lymphocytes in primary liver carcinoma (dated by TCRdb to about 2017). About the investigation overall: Of the five patients, three men and two women aged 30 to 69 years, four had hepatocellular carcinoma and one had combined HCC and intrahepatic cholangiocarcinoma. The five patients had tumors staged T1-T3 N0M0, with maximum diameters ranging from about 4 to 10 cm. Each sample produced about 3.5 to 7.5 million productive TCRbeta reads, and read depth showed no significant difference between tissue types. For each liver tumor, the study sampled five regions along with adjacent normal tissue and blood, and applied TCRbeta repertoire sequencing, expression microarrays and whole-exome sequencing. A total of approximately 35 specimens from 5 patients underwent TCRbeta repertoire sequencing, comprising approximately 25 tumor regions, 5 adjacent noncancerous liver tissues and 5 peripheral blood samples. To link TCRbeta repertoire diversity to the local molecular phenotype, the approximately 23 tumor region samples were profiled with Agilent mRNA microarrays. Repertoires from technical replicates were highly reproducible, with mean shared-clone rates about 0.88 and correlation coefficients above 0.98. The research as a whole found: Only about 8-25% of top clones were found in all five regions of a tumor, suggesting spatial heterogeneity of tumor-infiltrating T cells. Repertoire overlap was found to be higher between tumor regions (mean about 36%) than between tumor-adjacent (about 17%) or tumor-blood (around 15%) pairs, consistent with antigen-driven expansion. Because sequencing covered only the TCR beta chain and unpaired alpha chains were not captured, true repertoire diversity is likely underestimated. Only a few patients were included in the study, and the authors note that the findings should be validated in a larger study. The top 250 clones accounted for a significantly greater share of the repertoire in tumors than in blood (p = 0.039). Comparison of CD4+ and CD8+ T cell repertoires was precluded by the use of bulk unsorted samples.

TCRbeta-specific cDNA was reverse-transcribed from 500 ng total RNA using a constant-region primer and ProtoScript II reverse transcriptase. TCRbeta libraries were built with three nested multiplex PCR rounds, a slightly modified ARM-PCR procedure. Each of the first two PCR rounds ran for approximately 10 cycles using multiplex TRBV1-TRBV30 forward primers together with a Cbeta reverse primer. Sample barcodes and Illumina adapters were attached in a final 25-cycle PCR using Deep VentR polymerase. Before sequencing, amplicons of 200-500 bp were gel-purified using a QIAquick gel extraction kit. The TCRbeta amplicons were sequenced with 250-bp paired-end reads on an Illumina HiSeq 2500. Concerning the study's data processing: Quality trimming of reads was performed with Trimmomatic v0.33, and paired reads were merged with FLASH v1.2.11 so that full CDR3 sequences could be recovered. V, D and J germline segments were assigned to the rearranged TCRbeta sequences using MiGEC v1.2.1b. Clonotype statistics, along with Shannon-Wiener diversity indices, were calculated using VDJtools v1.0.0. To reduce sampling bias, subsequent analyses other than the diversity analysis used only the 250 most abundant clonotypes in each sample. TCRdb itself trimmed the public reads at Q25 with fastp, ran MiXCR and retained productive beta chains. Identical CDR3 protein sequences are pooled into one entry, listed with their most common genes and DNA. What appears here as the V and J calls and clone size reflects TCRdb's work, not the paper's. This sample lists about 32,000 distinct CDR3 sequences; roughly 74% were detected once. The biggest ten clones account for less than 20% of the sample.

Total RNA and DNA were co-extracted without cell sorting from 20-30 mg of bulk tissue using the AllPrep DNA/RNA mini kit. Four to six patients with histopathologically diagnosed primary liver carcinoma underwent surgical resection in China between November 2015 and March 2016. Chronic HBV infection was present in the patients, and the patients were treatment-naive at sampling. Five spatially separated regions were sampled from each tumor: the superior, inferior, left-lateral and right-lateral poles, plus the tumor centre. According to histology, viable tumor cells made up more than 75% of every tumor sample. Each fresh piece of tumor and adjacent tissue was cut in two, with one half stored in RNAlater at -80 degrees C and the other half sent for histology. The CDR3 goes from the cysteine to the phenylalanine over 12 residues. Just the 36-base CDR3 DNA is kept, in frame starting at base 1. The germline V gene encodes CDR1 MDHEN and CDR2 SYDVKM.

A note on this clonotype: No cognate antigen has been identified for it. The junction does not match germline at one end; this may be a read error.

The rearrangement combines TRBV28 with TRBJ2-1; there is no confident call for the D gene. This receptor was taken from a man aged 40-50 years with primary liver carcinoma and hepatitis B virus infection. The sample taken for sequencing was liver tumor tissue from sampling region 4. The sample's cell subset or site, from its label and the paper: tumor region T4, right-lateral pole. The sequence in DNA is TGTGCCGGCTCCCAGCTGAACAATGGGCAGTTCTTC. It translates as CAGSQLNNGQFF. With all but the CDR3 taken from the reference TRBV28 and TRBJ2-1 genes, the full variable domain is: DVKVTQSSRYLVKRTGEKVFLECVQDMDHENMFWYRQDPGLGLRLIYFSYDVKMKEKGDIPEGYSVSREKKERFSLILESASTNQTSMYLCAGSQLNNGQFFGPGTRLTVL.